The T cell receptor (beta chain) described here comes from a study of CD8+ T cells in alopecia areata. Study-level findings and limits: With tofacitinib ongoing, many expanded lesional clones persisted in both scalp and blood.

The CDR3 has 11 residues. Germline CDR1 and CDR2: LNHDA and SQIVND (reference sequence). The V and J ends lost 3 bases and 8 bases respectively, with 5 bases between them. Isolated RNA was reverse transcribed into cDNA used as the sequencing template. The assay was immunoSEQ multiplex PCR, and TCRdb's table has in-frame clones only and misses some. The table lists around 140,000 clones, about 88% of them singletons. Regarding this clone: The antigen is not known.

Indicated treatment: oral pan-JAK inhibitor, 5-10 mg twice daily. This clonotype was sampled from a human donor with alopecia areata. This sequence joins TRBV19 and TRBJ2-1; D remains unclear. Source: CD8+ T cells sorted from blood, taken at week 4, from a patient treated with tofacitinib. CDR3 DNA: TGTGCCAGTAGTATTAGGGATGAGCAGTTCTTC. Amino acid sequence: CASSIRDEQFF. The full variable domain, completed using reference TRBV19 and TRBJ2-1, is DGGITQSPKYLFRKEGQNVTLSCEQNLNHDAMYWYRQDPGQGLRLIYYSQIVNDFQKGDIAEGYSVSREKKESFPLTVTSAQKNPTAFYLCASSIRDEQFFGPGTRLTVL.